This T cell receptor (beta chain) is drawn from a study of T cell repertoires in cytomegalovirus infection. Whole-study context: Indicated by public TCR beta signatures were CMV infection and matching HLA type.

A word on this clonotype: Its target is unknown.

This CDR3 has 16 amino acids. The ends lost 0 bases at V and 3 bases at J; junction bases unmatched: 1. Germline V lookup: CDR1 SGHTA, CDR2 FQGTGA. TCRdb re-called the reads with MiXCR, one entry per CDR3 protein. The sample holds some 200,000 distinct CDR3 sequences, approximately 9.6% seen once. Study findings and constraints: Carriers of CMV plus the relevant HLA were identified by cumulative public TCR beta family frequency. CMV-specific HLA-C-restricted TCR beta clonotypes dominated the ex vivo response.

The V gene is TRBV7-3, the J gene TRBJ2-1, with 11 bases lining up with TRBD2. The sequenced sample was PBMCs. This TCR was recovered from a human donor in good health (CMV status not recorded). Some clones in this sample may be carry-over from other donors' samples. DNA for the CDR3: TGTGCCAGCAGCTTAACTAGCGGGGGGGGCTACAATGAGCAGTTCTTC. Translated, it gives CASSLTSGGGYNEQFF. The entire variable domain, with the rest obtained from reference TRBV7-3 and TRBJ2-1, is as follows: GAGVSQTPSNKVTEKGKYVELRCDPISGHTALYWYRQSLGQGPEFLIYFQGTGAADDSGLPNDRFFAVRPEGSVSTLKIQRTERGDSAVYLCASSLTSGGGYNEQFFGPGTRLTVL.